The entry below gives a single T cell receptor (beta chain) sequence along with its context. Its antigen is unknown. The sample comes from a study of shared clonotypes between healthy human individuals. All donors qualified as healthy HIV-negative adults and had experienced no recent acute infections or vaccinations. The CDR3 consists of 15 residues. Germline V gives CDR1 MNHNS, CDR2 SASEGT. Trimming removed 6 bases at V and 0 bases at J, with 15 bases between. The study, taken as a whole, reports: Generation probabilities of non-shared clonotypes were lower (relative to those shared by all four donors).

Using immunoSEQ multiplex PCR, the repertoire was profiled, and TCRdb retains in-frame clones only, with some absent. This sample carries around 1.1 million clones, 60% to 80% of them seen once, and the ten largest clones take 0.89%. Sequencing input: memory CD4+ T cells from PBMCs. Sample subset: CD45RA-negative fraction. This chain connects TRBV6-1 to TRBJ2-7, with a tentative D call TRBD1 (6 bases). The sequence was obtained from a man aged 18 to 30 in good health. Some clones in this sample may be carry-over from other donors' samples. The CDR3 is CASSKDSLPSYEQYF. CDR3 in DNA: TGTGCCAGCAGCAAGGACAGCCTCCCCTCCTACGAGCAGTACTTC.